In its sample, the clone carrying this T cell receptor beta chain was seen once. Its matching antigen is unknown. Graft-derived tissue was subjected to processing to liberate intraepithelial and lamina propria lymphocytes. This specimen belongs to a study of graft-versus-host responses after intestinal transplantation. About the research overall: Uniformly, recipients were administered anti-thymocyte globulin induction with subsequent tacrolimus and steroids for around three years. Study-level findings and limits: Early post-transplant HvG declines tracked with peak circulating GvH clone levels. Allografts carried high graft-versus-host to host-versus-graft clonal ratios in patients having graft-donor T cell macrochimerism.

Trimming removed 5 bases at V and 5 bases at J, with 10 bases between. Germline CDR1 and CDR2: SGHTA and FQGTGA. The CDR3 totals 13 residues. Sequencing used immunoSEQ multiplex PCR; TCRdb keeps in-frame clones, though not all of them. The sample yields about 22,000 clones, roughly 79% seen once. This receptor was obtained from a human patient who received an intestinal transplant, so some T cells may come from the graft donor. The source material was ileum tissue, sampled 12 days after intestinal transplant. The chain has TRBV7-3 and TRBJ2-1, with D perhaps matching TRBD1 (6 bases). CDR3 protein: CASSQDRNNEQFF. CDR3 sequence (DNA): TGTGCCAGCAGCCAGGACAGAAACAATGAGCAGTTCTTC. Together with reference TRBV7-3 and TRBJ2-1, the CDR3 gives the full variable domain: GAGVSQTPSNKVTEKGKYVELRCDPISGHTALYWYRQSLGQGPEFLIYFQGTGAADDSGLPNDRFFAVRPEGSVSTLKIQRTERGDSAVYLCASSQDRNNEQFFGPGTRLTVL.